The 22 T cell receptor beta chains reported below all come from one sample, sequenced in a study of T cell changes during pregnancy in multiple sclerosis. TCRdb keeps only in-frame clones here, not all; method: immunoSEQ multiplex PCR. The sample yields about 40,000 clones, 85% to 95% seen once. The material sequenced was CD4+ T cells from peripheral blood mononuclear cells, taken before pregnancy. These receptors came from a female donor with multiple sclerosis, enrolled in a pregnancy study.

The chain is built from TRBV5-8 and TRBJ2-5; tentative D call: TRBD1 (6 bases). The CDR3 is 14 residues long. Trimming left V 4 bases short and J 4 bases short, with 14 bases between. Germline assignment: CDR1 SGHTS and CDR2 YDEGEE. Here the CDR3 reads CASSGLVGGETQYF. The CDR3 DNA is TGTGCCAGCAGCGGCCTAGTAGGGGGAGAGACCCAGTACTTC.

The V and J genes are TRBV30 and TRBJ2-1, with TRBD2 matching over 7 bases. Germline V gives CDR1 GTSNPN, CDR2 SVGIG (reference sequence). V dropped 2 bases and J dropped 4; count of bases not matched to a gene: 8. The CDR3 runs 15 residues. The chain's CDR3 is CAWSSGRAAYNEQFF. The CDR3 DNA is TGTGCCTGGAGTTCGGGGAGGGCCGCTTACAATGAGCAGTTCTTC.

This clone has only one observation. The chain employs TRBV19 and TRBJ2-3, with 10 bases fitting TRBD2. The length of the CDR3 is 16 residues. Germline-derived CDR1 and CDR2 are LNHDA and SQIVND (reference sequence). J lost 1 base, V lost 6 bases, and 7 bases had no gene match. The CDR3 nucleotides are TGTGCCAGTAGCGGGTCCCTAGCGGGGGGCACAGATACGCAGTATTTT. Translated: CASSGSLAGGTDTQYF.

The chain employs TRBV7-2 and TRBJ1-6; 7 nucleotides align to TRBD1. The CDR3 runs 15 residues. V lost 6 bases and J lost 6; bases outside the gene matches: 8. Germline loops: CDR1 SGHTA, CDR2 FQGNSA. DNA of the CDR3: TGTGCCAGCAGACCCTCGGGACAGAGTAATTCACCCCTCCACTTT. Protein sequence: CASRPSGQSNSPLHF.

This chain links TRBV10-3 with TRBJ2-7; TRBD2 matches at 8 bases. The CDR3 loop spans 15 amino acids. Germline V lookup: CDR1 ENHRY, CDR2 SYGVKD. V was clipped by 6 bases and J by 2 bases; unmatched bases: 9. The CDR3 protein is CAISSSGRVAYEQYF. For the CDR3, the DNA is TGTGCCATCAGCTCCTCCGGGAGGGTTGCCTACGAGCAGTACTTC.

This chain uses TRBV19 with TRBJ1-2; no definite D call. This CDR3 comprises 12 residues. Germline V lookup: CDR1 LNHDA, CDR2 SQIVND (reference sequence). The ends were cut back, 7 bases at V and 5 bases at J, with 11 bases in the middle. The CDR3 region is CASTEGWYGYTF. The CDR3 nucleotides read TGTGCCAGTACTGAGGGTTGGTATGGCTACACCTTC.

V is TRBV4-1 and J is TRBJ2-7; 11 nucleotides line up with TRBD2. With 1 base clipped from V and 0 bases from J, the junction kept 5 bases outside the gene matches. This CDR3 is built from 17 residues. Germline values: CDR1 MGHRA, CDR2 YSYEKL. Here the CDR3 reads CASSQALAGGISYEQYF. In DNA, the CDR3 is TGCGCCAGCAGCCAAGCGCTAGCGGGAGGCATCTCCTACGAGCAGTACTTC.

The J gene is TRBJ2-1, the V gene TRBV29-1; 11 nucleotides align to TRBD2. There are 15 residues in the CDR3. The germline V gene encodes CDR1 SQVTM and CDR2 ANQGSEA. After removal of 6 bases from V and 6 bases from J, the junction contained 10 bases not matched to a gene. The CDR3 sequence is CSVEGLAAGANEQFF. The CDR3 DNA reads TGCAGCGTGGAGGGACTAGCGGCCGGGGCCAATGAGCAGTTCTTC.

The genes are TRBV28 and TRBJ2-3; D may be TRBD2 (5 bases). CDR1 and CDR2 (germline): MDHEN, SYDVKM. Trimming removed 3 bases at V and 3 bases at J, with 10 bases between. The CDR3 consists of 14 residues. The CDR3 protein is CASSFLSGTDTQYF. CDR3 sequence (DNA): TGTGCCAGCAGTTTCTTATCGGGGACAGATACGCAGTATTTT. The variable domain in full, completed from reference TRBV28 and TRBJ2-3, reads DVKVTQSSRYLVKRTGEKVFLECVQDMDHENMFWYRQDPGLGLRLIYFSYDVKMKEKGDIPEGYSVSREKKERFSLILESASTNQTSMYLCASSFLSGTDTQYFGPGTRLTVL.

The chain uses TRBV29-1 and TRBJ2-3, with D perhaps matching TRBD2 (6 bases). V dropped 4 bases and J dropped 2 bases, with 13 bases sitting between them. Germline V gives CDR1 SQVTM, CDR2 ANQGSEA. This CDR3 comprises 14 residues. This CDR3 reads CSVGTILLTDTQYF. DNA of the CDR3: TGCAGCGTTGGGACTATCCTGCTCACAGATACGCAGTATTTT.

The chain joins TRBV4-2 to TRBJ2-3; 15 bases line up with TRBD2. Germline CDR1 is LGHNA and CDR2 is YNFKEQ. The CDR3 contains 20 residues. The ends lost 0 bases at V and 6 bases at J; junction bases unmatched: 13. CDR3 in amino acids: CASSQDKRTSGRVVPDTQYF. The CDR3 DNA follows: TGTGCCAGCAGCCAAGATAAGCGGACTAGCGGGAGGGTAGTACCGGATACGCAGTATTTT.

This chain joins TRBV25-1 and TRBJ2-5; 9 bases fit TRBD2. CDR3 length: 13 amino acids. V lost 11 bases to trimming and J lost 4 bases; unmatched junction nucleotides: 8. Germline CDR1 and CDR2: MGHDK and SYGVNS. CDR3 protein: CAVGGRAGETQYF. In DNA, the CDR3 is TGTGCCGTTGGCGGGAGGGCCGGAGAGACCCAGTACTTC. Using reference TRBV25-1 and TRBJ2-5 for the parts outside the CDR3, the full variable domain is EADIYQTPRYLVIGTGKKITLECSQTMGHDKMYWYQQDPGMELHLIHYSYGVNSTEKGDLSSESTVSRIRTEHFPLTLESARPSHTSQYLCAVGGRAGETQYFGPGTRLLVL.

The rearrangement links TRBV29-1 to TRBJ1-2; the D is unclear. The CDR3 length is 11 residues. Germline V gene lookup returns CDR1 SQVTM and CDR2 ANQGSEA. V was clipped by 4 bases and J by 4 bases, with 7 bases between them. DNA of the CDR3: TGCAGCGTTGGTCAGTCCTATGGCTACACCTTC. Its translation: CSVGQSYGYTF. The variable domain in full, with the rest retrieved from reference TRBV29-1 and TRBJ1-2, is SAVISQKPSRDICQRGTSLTIQCQVDSQVTMMFWYRQQPGQSLTLIATANQGSEATYESGFVIDKFPISRPNLTFSTLTVSNMSPEDSSIYLCSVGQSYGYTFGSGTRLTVV.

J is TRBJ1-2 and V is TRBV18; 8 bases map to TRBD1. Germline V CDR1 and CDR2: KGHSH, LQKENI. The junction had 5 bases not matched to a gene; V was cut back by 2 bases and J by 3 bases. This CDR3 is built from 15 residues. CDR3 sequence: CASSPAGGIDYGYTF. CDR3 DNA sequence: TGTGCCAGCTCACCAGCAGGGGGCATCGACTATGGCTACACCTTC.

This sequence joins TRBV15 and TRBJ1-5, with D unclear. Trimming stripped 1 base from V and 7 bases from J, with 17 bases between. The length of the CDR3 is 16 residues. Germline CDR1 and CDR2: LNHNV and YYDKDF (reference sequence). The CDR3 coding sequence is TGTGCCACCAGCAGAGCTACGCCGGGTTTTGACCAGCCCCAGCATTTT. Its protein is CATSRATPGFDQPQHF.

This clone was detected only once. The gene calls are TRBV28 and TRBJ2-7, with 10 bases fitting TRBD1. J gave up 5 bases and V 2 bases, and 6 bases lay outside the gene matches. This CDR3 is 15 amino acids long. Per the germline V gene, CDR1 is MDHEN and CDR2 is SYDVKM. CDR3 sequence: CASSLGGQGVDEQYF. In DNA, the CDR3 is TGTGCCAGCAGTTTAGGAGGACAGGGGGTCGACGAGCAGTACTTC.

The chain is built from TRBV5-4 and TRBJ2-1, with unresolved D. Germline-derived CDR1 and CDR2 are SGHNT and YYREEE (reference sequence). Trimming left V 1 base short and J 5 bases short, with 10 bases between. The CDR3 spans 14 residues. Here the CDR3 DNA reads TGTGCCAGCAGCTTGATTACAGCTAACAATGAGCAGTTCTTC. Translating it yields CASSLITANNEQFF.

This chain connects TRBV25-1 to TRBJ2-7; the D gene is possibly TRBD1 (5 bases). Germline CDR1 MGHDK, CDR2 SYGVNS. V was pared by 3 bases and J by 3 bases, with 15 bases between. CDR3 length equals 15 residues. Here the CDR3 reads CASSETRASGYEQYF. CDR3 in DNA: TGTGCCAGCAGTGAGACCAGGGCTTCTGGCTACGAGCAGTACTTC.

This chain joins TRBV10-3 and TRBJ1-1, with TRBD1 matching over 7 bases. Germline V gene sequence: CDR1 ENHRY, CDR2 SYGVKD. V shed 6 bases and J 4 bases; nucleotides not matched to a gene: 8. The CDR3 runs 14 residues. In DNA form, the CDR3 reads TGTGCCATCAGATTCGACAGGGTAAGCACTGAAGCTTTCTTT. Its protein is CAIRFDRVSTEAFF.

This chain connects TRBV4-3 to TRBJ2-1; D unresolved. Germline V gene lookup returns CDR1 LGHNA and CDR2 YSLEER. V was cut by 3 bases and J by 6 bases, with 6 bases left in between. The CDR3 consists of 12 residues. CDR3 sequence (DNA): TGCGCCAGCAGCCAGTCGGGCAATGAGCAGTTCTTC. Its translation is CASSQSGNEQFF.

V and J are TRBV28 and TRBJ2-7, with D possibly matching TRBD2 (6 bases). Trimming took off 3 bases at V and 0 bases at J, with 9 bases between the two ends. CDR1 is MDHEN, CDR2 SYDVKM, per germline. This CDR3 comprises 14 residues. DNA of the CDR3: TGTGCCAGCAGTTTGGGGGGAAGCTCCTACGAGCAGTACTTC. It encodes CASSLGGSSYEQYF.

This clone was counted once. The CDR3 loop reads CASSQGGRGWTQYF. CDR3 DNA sequence: TGTGCCAGCAGCCAAGGGGGTCGGGGATGGACCCAGTACTTC. The chain links TRBV14 to TRBJ2-5, with a weak D call TRBD2 (5 bases). Per germline, CDR1 SGHDN and CDR2 FVKESK. This CDR3 contains 14 residues. Trimming removed 1 base at V and 7 bases at J, with 13 bases between. Looking up the rest from reference TRBV14 and TRBJ2-5 gives the full variable domain: EAGVTQFPSHSVIEKGQTVTLRCDPISGHDNLYWYRRVMGKEIKFLLHFVKESKQDESGMPNNRFLAERTGGTYSTLKVQPAELEDSGVYFCASSQGGRGWTQYFGPGTRLLVL.